The following is a T cell receptor beta chain sequence with its context. The record originates from a study of T cell responses to AZD1222 COVID-19 vaccine. About the study: Timing groups of about 4 and about 12 weeks for second doses were pooled.

The CDR3 has 14 amino acids. Deletions cut 5 bases from V and 6 bases from J, with 16 bases between. The germline CDR1 and CDR2 sequences are SGHAT and FQNNGV. The repertoire was sequenced with immunoSEQ multiplex PCR; TCRdb's copy has only in-frame clones and lacks some. In the table there are approximately 120,000 clones, approximately 91% of which are singletons. This chain joins TRBV11-2 and TRBJ1-1; D call uncertain. This material consisted of peripheral blood, taken on day 0 of AZD1222 vaccination. This TCR derives from an adult in good health. CDR3 sequence reads: CASSRHDSRAEAFF. As DNA, the CDR3 is TGTGCCAGCAGCCGTCATGACTCTCGCGCTGAAGCTTTCTTT.